The sequence of this T cell receptor (beta chain) was determined in a study of shared clonotypes between healthy human individuals. Study-wide context: Per donor, three plates held CD4 naive cells, three held CD4 memory, two held CD8 naive and one held CD8 memory.

The CDR3 sequence is 17 residues long. V was pared by 5 bases and J by 2 bases, with 12 bases of the junction left unmatched. Per germline, CDR1 SQVTM and CDR2 ANQGSEA. Generated by immunoSEQ multiplex PCR, the TCRdb table keeps only in-frame clones and is missing some. The repertoire holds some 690,000 clones, with 90% as singletons. Material: memory CD8+ T cells from PBMCs. The sample's subset: CD45RO+ cells pooled with CCR7-negative TemRA cells. The gene calls are TRBV29-1 and TRBJ2-2; 9 bases are a match to TRBD2. This TCR came from a man between 18 and 35 years old in good health. Some clones in this sample may be carry-over from other donors' samples. The CDR3 region is CSVPISAGGQNTGELFF. The CDR3 DNA reads as TGCAGCGTTCCAATATCAGCGGGAGGCCAAAACACCGGGGAGCTGTTTTTT.